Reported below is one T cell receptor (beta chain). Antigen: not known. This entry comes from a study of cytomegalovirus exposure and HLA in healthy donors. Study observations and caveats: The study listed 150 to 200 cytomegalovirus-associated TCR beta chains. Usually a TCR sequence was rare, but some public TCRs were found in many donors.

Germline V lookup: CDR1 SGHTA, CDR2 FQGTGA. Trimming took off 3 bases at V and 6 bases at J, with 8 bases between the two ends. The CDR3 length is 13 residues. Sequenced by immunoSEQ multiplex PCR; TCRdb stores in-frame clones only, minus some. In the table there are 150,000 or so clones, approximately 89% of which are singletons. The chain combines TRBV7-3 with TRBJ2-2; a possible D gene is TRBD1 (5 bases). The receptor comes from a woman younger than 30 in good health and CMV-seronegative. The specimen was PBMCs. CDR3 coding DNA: TGTGCCAGCAGCTTCGACAGAGCCGGGGAGCTGTTTTTT. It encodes CASSFDRAGELFF.